This TCR beta chain was documented in a study of identical twins. Template switching supplied a universal primer site; unique molecular identifiers were carried on the cDNA. From the 5' RACE reads, TCRdb called clonotypes with MiXCR, one entry per CDR3 protein. The sample has hundreds of thousands of distinct CDR3 sequences; roughly 18% are singletons. This CDR3 is built from 14 residues. The germline V gene has CDR1 DFQATT and CDR2 SNEGSKA (reference sequence). Trimming shortened V by 4 bases and J by 1 base, and 12 bases separated the two germline ends. These data are also associated with another study on T cells expressing NK-cell markers. That report notes: Sorted CD3+CD56+NKG2C+, CD3+CD56+NKG2C- and CD3+CD56-NKG2C+ T cells provided the TCR beta repertoires. Seven sequenced donors out of eight were HCMV-seropositive, one seronegative. A handful of donors' CD3+CD56-NKG2C+ cells were dominated by the same clonotypes.

This clonotype originated in a young woman in good health. The chain has TRBV20-1 and TRBJ2-3, with D perhaps matching TRBD2 (6 bases). The specimen sequenced was PBMCs. CDR3 sequence: CSAKQAGGTDTQYF. Here the CDR3 DNA reads TGCAGTGCTAAACAAGCGGGTGGCACAGATACGCAGTATTTT.